This T cell receptor (beta chain) was captured by sequencing in a study of vaccination and CD4 T cells after COVID-19. Germline V CDR1 and CDR2: MNHNS, SASEGT. Trimming removed 7 bases from V and 0 bases from J, with 10 bases in between. CDR3 length equals 14 residues. This clonotype was seen a few times. The antigen is undetermined. Treatment: approximately 9-day PBMC culture with coronavirus spike peptide pools or control peptides (ViraFEST assay). CD4+ T-cell collection from the unexposed donor predated the COVID-19 pandemic (2011-2018). CD4+ T cells that had been cultured provided DNA sequenced with the Oncomine TCR Beta short-read assay. TCRdb used MiXCR to reprocess the PCR reads, holding one entry per CDR3 protein. Of several thousand distinct CDR3 sequences in the sample, around a quarter were seen once.

The chain uses TRBV6-1 and TRBJ1-5, with D uncertain. Sequencing was done on a sample of CD4+ T cells from blood, cultured in vitro. The clonotype was recovered from a human donor in good health. The CDR3 spells CASKRSYSNQPQHF. The CDR3 DNA reads as TGTGCCAGCAAAAGGAGTTATAGCAATCAGCCCCAGCATTTT.